The 15 T cell receptor beta chains presented below share a single source sample, sequenced in a study of cytotoxic CD8 clonotypes in ibrutinib-treated CLL. The repertoire was sequenced with immunoSEQ multiplex PCR; TCRdb's copy has only in-frame clones and lacks some. The repertoire holds about 140,000 clones, with more than 85% as singletons. The sequenced sample was PBMCs, obtained after 12 months of ibrutinib treatment. The receptors shown here come from a human donor with chronic lymphocytic leukemia.

This clone was observed a few times. The chain has TRBV10-3 and TRBJ1-2; D unclear. From germline, CDR1 is ENHRY and CDR2 SYGVKD. The CDR3 contains 14 residues. Trimming took 2 bases from V and 5 from J, leaving 12 bases between them. The CDR3 sequence is CAISEEGSTYGYTF. The CDR3 DNA is TGTGCCATCAGTGAGGAGGGCTCGACTTATGGCTACACCTTC.

The gene calls are TRBV10-3 and TRBJ1-2; D call uncertain. The CDR3 covers 13 residues. V shed 8 bases and J shed 4 bases, with 14 bases lying between them. Germline assignment: CDR1 ENHRY and CDR2 SYGVKD. This CDR3 reads CAIGLDRGYGYTF. Here the CDR3 DNA reads TGTGCCATCGGGCTGGACCGGGGCTATGGCTACACCTTC.

The V and J genes are TRBV28 and TRBJ2-7; either TRBD1 or TRBD2 may fit D (5 bases each). The CDR3 runs 15 residues. Trimming cost V 7 bases and J 4 bases, with 20 bases left between them. Germline V gene sequence: CDR1 MDHEN, CDR2 SYDVKM. This CDR3 is CASNLSIEGPYEQYF. The CDR3 DNA sequence: TGTGCCAGCAACTTATCCATAGAGGGGCCTTACGAGCAGTACTTC.

The chain links TRBV18 to TRBJ2-5; D not resolved. CDR3 length: 13 residues. Germline V gene data show CDR1 as KGHSH and CDR2 as LQKENI. Trimming left V 1 base short and J 0 bases short, with 3 bases between. CDR3 region: CASSPHYQETQYF. CDR3 nucleotides: TGTGCCAGCTCACCACATTACCAAGAGACCCAGTACTTC.

This clone has a single count. The rearrangement uses TRBV10-3 and TRBJ2-1; D remains ambiguous. Germline V CDR1 and CDR2: ENHRY, SYGVKD. V was trimmed by 2 bases and J by 0 bases, leaving 5 bases between them. There are 14 residues in the CDR3. CDR3 DNA sequence: TGTGCCATCAGTGAGAGGCCCTCCTACAATGAGCAGTTCTTC. It codes for CAISERPSYNEQFF.

The J gene is TRBJ2-2, the V gene TRBV7-9; 9 bases agree with TRBD1. The germline V gene has CDR1 SEHNR and CDR2 FQNEAQ (reference sequence). CDR3 size: 14 residues. The V gene end was trimmed by 1 base and the J gene end by 6 bases; junction bases not matched to a gene: 0. The CDR3 is CASSLGQGAGELFF. The CDR3 DNA sequence: TGTGCCAGCAGCTTAGGACAGGGGGCCGGGGAGCTGTTTTTT.

The table lists this clone with a count of one. The J gene is TRBJ1-1, the V gene TRBV19; 12 bases are shared with TRBD1. The junction had 5 bases not matched to a gene; V was cut back by 10 bases and J by 5 bases. CDR3 length equals 13 residues. The germline CDR1 and CDR2 sequences are LNHDA and SQIVND (reference sequence). This chain's CDR3 is CATGQGAGTEAFF. In nucleotides, the CDR3 is TGTGCCACGGGACAGGGGGCAGGAACTGAAGCTTTCTTT.

CDR3 amino acids: CASSLSTGGGRTF. The CDR3 coding sequence is TGTGCCAGCAGTTTATCGACTGGCGGGGGGAGGACCTTC. The chain employs TRBV27 and TRBJ1-2; D may be TRBD1 (5 bases). CDR1 and CDR2 (germline): MNHEY, SMNVEV (reference sequence). This CDR3 region has 13 residues. Trimming left V 0 bases short and J 14 bases short, with 16 bases between.

The chain uses TRBV28 and TRBJ2-7, with D possibly TRBD2 on 5 matching bases. The V end lost 7 bases, the J end lost 8 bases, and 18 bases lay between the germline ends. This CDR3 has 13 residues. Germline values: CDR1 MDHEN, CDR2 SYDVKM. CDR3 residues: CASTDYGLFQQYF. CDR3 DNA sequence: TGTGCCAGCACCGACTACGGTTTATTCCAGCAGTACTTC. Together with reference TRBV28 and TRBJ2-7, the CDR3 gives the full variable domain: DVKVTQSSRYLVKRTGEKVFLECVQDMDHENMFWYRQDPGLGLRLIYFSYDVKMKEKGDIPEGYSVSREKKERFSLILESASTNQTSMYLCASTDYGLFQQYFGPGTRLTVT.

The rearrangement joins TRBV9 to TRBJ2-7; 9 positions match TRBD1. V lost 0 bases to trimming and J lost 3 bases; unmatched junction nucleotides: 4. Germline CDR1 and CDR2: SGDLS and YYNGEE. CDR3 size: 15 residues. CDR3 sequence: CASSVAVGQGYEQYF. CDR3 sequence (DNA): TGTGCCAGCAGCGTAGCTGTGGGACAGGGCTACGAGCAGTACTTC.

The chain employs TRBV11-1 and TRBJ2-5; unclear D gene. The CDR3 runs to 12 residues. Germline CDR1 reads SGHAT; CDR2 reads FQDESV (reference sequence). Trimming took 6 bases from V and 5 from J, leaving 10 bases between them. DNA for the CDR3: TGTGCCAGCAGGGGAAATCGTGAGACCCAGTACTTC. Its translation is CASRGNRETQYF.

The rearrangement uses TRBV6-6 and TRBJ1-1; D unclear. The germline V and J ends were trimmed by 7 bases and 2 bases, with 14 bases remaining between them. This CDR3 has 14 amino acids. Germline CDR1 reads MNHNY; CDR2 reads SVGAGI (reference sequence). The CDR3 DNA reads as TGTGCCAGCACCCTCGCGAGGGATAACACTGAAGCTTTCTTT. This translates into CASTLARDNTEAFF.

This chain connects TRBV13 to TRBJ2-7; no reliable D call. Germline-derived CDR1 and CDR2 are PRHDT and FYEKMQ (reference sequence). The CDR3 runs to 11 residues. Trimming took off 1 base at V and 4 bases at J, with 2 bases between the two ends. Written as DNA, the CDR3 is TGTGCCAGCAGCTTAGCTTACGAGCAGTACTTC. Amino acid sequence: CASSLAYEQYF.

The V call is TRBV30, the J call TRBJ1-4; TRBD1 matches 8 bases. Losses at the gene ends were 2 bases for V and 3 bases for J; bases not matched to a gene: 8. CDR1 is GTSNPN and CDR2 is SVGIG in the germline V gene (reference sequence). The CDR3 is 16 residues long. CDR3 protein: CAWSLDREVANEKLFF. The CDR3 DNA sequence: TGTGCCTGGAGTTTGGACAGGGAGGTAGCTAATGAAAAACTGTTTTTT.

V is TRBV13 and J is TRBJ2-7, with D tentatively TRBD2 (6 bases). Trimming took off 3 bases at V and 1 base at J, with 13 bases between the two ends. CDR3 length equals 15 residues. In germline, CDR1 is PRHDT, CDR2 FYEKMQ (reference sequence). The CDR3 is CASSFGRSGSYEQYF. CDR3 coding DNA: TGTGCCAGCAGCTTTGGCCGGAGCGGGTCCTACGAGCAGTACTTC.